This T cell receptor beta chain was identified in a study of cytomegalovirus exposure and HLA in healthy donors. The study ran its PCR with 60 Vbeta and 13 Jbeta primers. Measured with immunoSEQ multiplex PCR; TCRdb has only the in-frame clones, and not every one. The table includes some 140,000 clones, just under 80% detected once. The V gene's germline CDR1 is SEHNR and CDR2 FQNEAQ (reference sequence). The CDR3 is 14 amino acids. Trimming stripped 0 bases from V and 4 bases from J, with 9 bases between. The TCR was taken from a young man in good health. The chain recombines TRBV7-9 with TRBJ2-5; tentative D call: TRBD1 (6 bases). Sequenced: PBMCs. As DNA, the CDR3 is TGTGCCAGCAGCTTAGCGCAGGGGAGAGAGACCCAGTACTTC. This translates into CASSLAQGRETQYF.